This entry lists 30 T cell receptor beta chains sequenced from one sample in a study of beta chain features in type 1 diabetes. Every isolated RNA sample was fully reverse transcribed, so sequencing captured expressed TCRB transcripts. Profiled with immunoSEQ multiplex PCR; TCRdb holds only in-frame clones, not every one. Of hundreds of thousands of clones in the sample, 13% were seen once. Which antigens these TCRs recognize remains unknown. Findings and caveats of the study: Significant though moderate, a shortening of TCRB CDR3s appeared in all four CD4+ subsets of Type 1 diabetes patients.

Sequenced sample: naive CD4+ T cells from blood. The receptor set was obtained from a young man with type 1 diabetes.

The chain links TRBV6-5 to TRBJ2-1; 9 nucleotides align to TRBD1. Per germline, CDR1 MNHEY and CDR2 SVGAGI. Trimming cost V 4 bases and J 1 base; bases outside gene matches: 5. CDR3 length: 16 amino acids. CDR3 amino acids: CASSSPGQGSYNEQFF. DNA for the CDR3: TGTGCCAGCAGTTCCCCGGGACAGGGTTCCTACAATGAGCAGTTCTTC.

V is TRBV29-1 and J is TRBJ2-3; no reliable D call. The germline V and J ends were trimmed by 3 bases and 4 bases, with 11 bases remaining between them. The CDR3 contains 13 residues. Germline loops: CDR1 SQVTM, CDR2 ANQGSEA. CDR3 sequence (DNA): TGCAGCGTTGAGTTTGGGTGGGCAGATACGCAGTATTTT. Translating gives CSVEFGWADTQYF.

The CDR3 region has the DNA TGTGCCAGCAGCGACGGGGGGACTCTGGAAGCTTTCTTT. Its translation is CASSDGGTLEAFF. The chain couples TRBV9 to TRBJ1-1; D is perhaps TRBD1 (5 bases). Germline CDR1 is SGDLS and CDR2 is YYNGEE. V lost 3 bases and J lost 8, with 14 bases in between. This CDR3 spans 13 amino acids.

This clone was found a few times. Other nucleotide sequences in the sample specify the same CDR3. The chain recombines TRBV20-1 with TRBJ2-7; no firm D call. Germline V CDR1 and CDR2: DFQATT, SNEGSKA (reference sequence). This CDR3 contains 10 residues. The V end was cut by 3 bases, the J end by 4 bases, with 4 bases between. CDR3 nucleotide sequence: TGCAGTGCTAGCCAATACGAGCAGTACTTC. It translates to CSASQYEQYF.

The chain carries TRBV7-7 and TRBJ2-6; tentative D call: TRBD1 (6 bases). V was clipped by 6 bases and J by 12 bases, with 15 bases between them. Per the germline V gene, CDR1 is SSHAT and CDR2 is FNYEAQ (reference sequence). The CDR3 sequence is 13 residues long. CDR3 amino acids: CASSPTGYSVLTF. CDR3 in DNA: TGTGCCAGCAGTCCGACAGGATACAGCGTCCTGACTTTC.

In regard to this clone: Other DNA sequences in the same sample also yield this CDR3. This rearrangement joins TRBV18 to TRBJ1-1; 8 nucleotides align to TRBD1. V shed 2 bases, J shed 1 base, and the junction held 0 bases outside the gene matches. This CDR3 region has 14 residues. From germline, CDR1 is KGHSH and CDR2 LQKENI. CDR3 loop: CASSPGTGNTEAFF. Here the CDR3 DNA reads TGTGCCAGCTCACCAGGGACAGGGAACACTGAAGCTTTCTTT.

This clone was counted a few times. The chain couples TRBV13 to TRBJ2-5; D may be TRBD2 (5 bases). Germline CDR1 is PRHDT and CDR2 is FYEKMQ (reference sequence). The CDR3 has 13 amino acids. The ends were cut back, 5 bases at V and 7 bases at J, with 14 bases in the middle. CDR3 protein: CASSRRVLGTQYF. CDR3 coding DNA: TGTGCCAGCAGCCGGCGGGTTCTTGGGACCCAGTACTTC.

The rearrangement links TRBV9 to TRBJ1-1; D may be TRBD1 (6 bases). CDR1 is SGDLS, CDR2 YYNGEE, per germline. The V end was cut by 4 bases, the J end by 1 base, with 11 bases between. The CDR3 sequence is 14 residues long. In DNA, the CDR3 is TGTGCCAGCAGCATGATGACAGGGAACACTGAAGCTTTCTTT. It specifies CASSMMTGNTEAFF. Full variable domain (rest looked up from reference TRBV9 and TRBJ1-1): DSGVTQTPKHLITATGQRVTLRCSPRSGDLSVYWYQQSLDQGLQFLIQYYNGEERAKGNILERFSAQQFPDLHSELNLSSLELGDSALYFCASSMMTGNTEAFFGQGTRLTVV.

CDR3 sequence (DNA): TGTGCCAGCAGTGAAGCGACTGGGAGTTATGGCTACACCTTC. As protein: CASSEATGSYGYTF. The chain links TRBV6-1 to TRBJ1-2; D gene uncertain. The V gene's germline CDR1 is MNHNS and CDR2 SASEGT. CDR3 size: 14 residues. V was trimmed by 0 bases and J by 5 bases, leaving 10 bases between them.

The chain combines TRBV6-5 with TRBJ2-7; 7 nucleotides line up with TRBD1. With 6 bases clipped from V and 3 bases from J, the junction kept 5 bases outside the gene matches. The germline V gene encodes CDR1 MNHEY and CDR2 SVGAGI. This CDR3 comprises 13 residues. This CDR3 is CASRPTGSYEQYF. In DNA form, the CDR3 reads TGTGCCAGCAGGCCGACAGGGAGCTACGAGCAGTACTTC.

The table lists this clone with a few counts. This CDR3 is also generated by other DNA sequences in the sample. The V and J genes are TRBV29-1 and TRBJ1-1, with D maybe TRBD1 (5 bases). CDR1 SQVTM and CDR2 ANQGSEA come from the germline V gene. This CDR3 spans 13 amino acids. The V end lost 2 bases, the J end lost 2 bases, and 9 bases lay between the germline ends. DNA of the CDR3: TGCAGCGTTGAAAGACAGCTAAACACTGAAGCTTTCTTT. Amino acids: CSVERQLNTEAFF. Full variable domain (outside the CDR3, taken from reference TRBV29-1 and TRBJ1-1): SAVISQKPSRDICQRGTSLTIQCQVDSQVTMMFWYRQQPGQSLTLIATANQGSEATYESGFVIDKFPISRPNLTFSTLTVSNMSPEDSSIYLCSVERQLNTEAFFGQGTRLTVV.

This clone was seen a few times. The chain joins TRBV13 to TRBJ1-1; 8 bases agree with TRBD1. The length of the CDR3 is 13 residues. V gave up 5 bases and J gave up 3 bases; unmatched junction bases: 2. Germline CDR1 reads PRHDT; CDR2 reads FYEKMQ (reference sequence). The CDR3 DNA reads TGTGCCAGCAGCCTACAGGGGGACACTGAAGCTTTCTTT. As protein: CASSLQGDTEAFF.

The rearrangement joins TRBV29-1 to TRBJ2-7; D is unclear. Germline-derived CDR1 and CDR2 are SQVTM and ANQGSEA. This CDR3 is 12 amino acids long. V was shortened by 6 bases and J by 0 bases, with 9 bases between the two germline ends. CDR3 residues: CSVILNSYEQYF. CDR3 DNA sequence: TGCAGCGTGATCCTAAACTCCTACGAGCAGTACTTC.

This clone was seen a few times. V is TRBV30 and J is TRBJ1-1; D is undetermined. This CDR3 region has 16 residues. Germline-derived CDR1 and CDR2 are GTSNPN and SVGIG (reference sequence). The germline V and J ends were trimmed by 0 bases and 0 bases, with 14 bases remaining between them. The CDR3 reads CAWSVGLYPMNTEAFF. The CDR3, as DNA: TGTGCCTGGAGTGTAGGGTTGTACCCGATGAACACTGAAGCTTTCTTT.

The V gene is TRBV5-1, the J gene TRBJ1-1; no clear D. V lost 4 bases to trimming and J lost 6 bases, with 16 bases between them. The CDR3 is 14 residues long. Germline V gene sequence: CDR1 SGHRS, CDR2 YFSETQ. CDR3 DNA: TGCGCCAGCAGCCCGGCGGACCCCTCGGCTGAAGCTTTCTTT. It is translated as CASSPADPSAEAFF.

Regarding this clone: This specimen includes other DNA sequences encoding the same CDR3. The chain joins TRBV5-1 to TRBJ2-5; perhaps TRBD1 as D (5 bases). CDR3 length: 14 amino acids. The germline gives CDR1 SGHRS, CDR2 YFSETQ. Trimming pared 0 bases from V and 1 base from J, leaving 7 bases between. In DNA form, the CDR3 reads TGCGCCAGCAGCTTGGGCCAGGGCCAAGAGACCCAGTACTTC. Translating it yields CASSLGQGQETQYF.

The chain is built from TRBV7-9 and TRBJ2-1; the D is unclear. CDR1 and CDR2 (germline): SEHNR, FQNEAQ (reference sequence). The CDR3 covers 14 residues. Trimming took 6 bases from V and 0 from J, leaving 9 bases between them. CDR3 sequence (DNA): TGTGCCAGCAGTCACGATAGCTCCTACAATGAGCAGTTCTTC. This translates into CASSHDSSYNEQFF.

The V call is TRBV29-1, the J call TRBJ2-5, with TRBD1 identical over 7 bases. V lost 7 bases and J lost 2; bases outside the gene matches: 4. Germline CDR1 SQVTM, CDR2 ANQGSEA. The CDR3 contains 12 residues. In DNA form, the CDR3 reads TGCAGCGCTCGGGACAGTCAAGAGACCCAGTACTTC. As protein: CSARDSQETQYF.

The chain uses TRBV4-1 and TRBJ1-4; 9 positions match TRBD1. Trimming at V came to 4 bases and at J to 8 bases, leaving 5 bases not matched to a gene. Germline loops: CDR1 MGHRA, CDR2 YSYEKL. The CDR3 totals 14 residues. This CDR3 is CASSRDRVGEKLFF. As DNA, the CDR3 is TGCGCCAGCAGCCGGGACAGGGTGGGGGAAAAACTGTTTTTT.

This chain joins TRBV4-1 and TRBJ2-2; 7 positions agree with TRBD2. V shed 3 bases and J 5 bases; nucleotides not matched to a gene: 9. CDR1 and CDR2 from the germline V gene are MGHRA and YSYEKL. The CDR3 is 16 residues long. CDR3 amino acids: CASSQGGSWETGELFF. The CDR3 coding sequence is TGCGCCAGCAGCCAGGGGGGGTCGTGGGAAACCGGGGAGCTGTTTTTT.

This clone turned up a few times. This sequence joins TRBV19 and TRBJ2-2; TRBD1 agrees at 7 bases. Germline V gene sequence: CDR1 LNHDA, CDR2 SQIVND (reference sequence). The CDR3 length is 14 residues. Trimming cost V 6 bases and J 5 bases; bases outside gene matches: 6. The CDR3 protein is CASRQGPSTGELFF. The DNA of the CDR3 is TGTGCCAGTAGACAGGGGCCGAGTACCGGGGAGCTGTTTTTT.

This clone turned up a few times. The genes are TRBV6-5 and TRBJ1-1; D may be TRBD1 (5 bases). Trimming stripped 2 bases from V and 8 bases from J, with 9 bases between. This CDR3 spans 12 amino acids. Germline V gene data show CDR1 as MNHEY and CDR2 as SVGAGI. For the CDR3, the DNA is TGTGCCAGCAGTTACGGGGGGTGGGAAGCTTTCTTT. As protein: CASSYGGWEAFF.

This chain links TRBV28 with TRBJ1-6; TRBD1 might be the D (6 bases). Germline CDR1 is MDHEN and CDR2 is SYDVKM. Trimming took off 6 bases at V and 7 bases at J, with 19 bases between the two ends. The CDR3 length is 16 residues. CDR3 in amino acids: CASSLPRGTGNSPLHF. The CDR3 DNA reads as TGTGCCAGCAGCCTCCCCCGGGGAACAGGGAATTCACCCCTCCACTTT.

V usage is TRBV10-3 and J usage is TRBJ1-6; TRBD1 agrees at 7 bases. The CDR3 spans 13 residues. Trimming cost V 6 bases and J 6 bases; bases outside gene matches: 2. CDR1 ENHRY and CDR2 SYGVKD come from the germline V gene. The CDR3 nucleotides read TGTGCCATCAGGGGGACAGTTAATTCACCCCTCCACTTT. The encoded protein is CAIRGTVNSPLHF.

Comment on this clone: This specimen includes other DNA sequences encoding the same CDR3. V and J are TRBV9 and TRBJ1-1, with 8 bases identical to TRBD1. CDR3 size: 14 residues. The germline CDR1 and CDR2 sequences are SGDLS and YYNGEE. J was trimmed by 4 bases and V by 0 bases; bases with no gene match: 2. The CDR3 DNA reads TGTGCCAGCAGCGTAGGTACAGGGGGCACTGAAGCTTTCTTT. Encoded protein: CASSVGTGGTEAFF.

With regard to this clone: Distinct nucleotide sequences in the sample also encode this CDR3. The chain uses TRBV2 and TRBJ2-5; tentative D call: TRBD2 (6 bases). This CDR3 has 14 residues. The germline CDR1 and CDR2 sequences are SNHLY and FYNNEI. With 3 bases removed from V and 5 bases from J, the gap between germline ends came to 13 bases. The CDR3 loop reads CASSEQGGSETQYF. The CDR3 nucleotides are TGTGCCAGCAGTGAGCAGGGAGGTTCGGAGACCCAGTACTTC.

In this sample, this clone turned up a few times. The chain combines TRBV5-1 with TRBJ2-2; TRBD1 aligns across 7 bases. Unmatched junction bases numbered 11, after V lost 3 bases and J lost 3 bases. The CDR3 is 17 residues long. Germline CDR1 reads SGHRS; CDR2 reads YFSETQ. The CDR3 region is CASSSTVTGVDTGELFF. The CDR3, as DNA: TGCGCCAGCAGCTCTACGGTTACAGGGGTGGACACCGGGGAGCTGTTTTTT. Variable domain in full (rest from reference TRBV5-1 and TRBJ2-2): KAGVTQTPRYLIKTRGQQVTLSCSPISGHRSVSWYQQTPGQGLQFLFEYFSETQRNKGNFPGRFSGRQFSNSRSEMNVSTLELGDSALYLCASSSTVTGVDTGELFFGEGSRLTVL.

This clone has more than one count but fewer than ten. The chain links TRBV6-1 to TRBJ2-7, with a weak D call TRBD2 (6 bases). The length of the CDR3 is 14 residues. Germline V gene lookup returns CDR1 MNHNS and CDR2 SASEGT. Trimming shortened V by 7 bases and J by 2 bases, and 15 bases separated the two germline ends. The CDR3: CASTTSGQPYEQYF. CDR3 coding DNA: TGTGCCAGCACTACGAGCGGGCAGCCCTACGAGCAGTACTTC.

This clone came up a few times. The chain uses TRBV19 and TRBJ2-1, with 7 bases fitting TRBD2. Per germline, CDR1 LNHDA and CDR2 SQIVND (reference sequence). Germline trimming cut 7 bases from V and 0 bases from J; bases unmatched to any gene: 6. This CDR3 is built from 15 residues. The CDR3 DNA reads TGTGCCAGTAAGGCGAGCGGGAACTCCTACAATGAGCAGTTCTTC. Residues: CASKASGNSYNEQFF.

The genes are TRBV29-1 and TRBJ1-2; possible D gene TRBD1, 5 bases. Trimming shortened V by 4 bases and J by 2 bases, and 11 bases separated the two germline ends. Germline CDR1 is SQVTM and CDR2 is ANQGSEA. The CDR3 sequence is 13 residues long. The CDR3 DNA is TGCAGCGTTGTTCGGGACGCGAACTATGGCTACACCTTC. Translating gives CSVVRDANYGYTF.